This is a list of T cell receptor beta chains from one sample in a study of blood T cell repertoires in COVID-19. Only in-frame clones appear in the TCRdb table, and some are missing; sequencing was by immunoSEQ multiplex PCR. Of 250,000 or so clones listed, approximately 82% are singletons. The sample taken for sequencing was peripheral blood. These receptors were collected from a woman aged 18-30 years with acute or convalescent COVID-19. CDR3s include the opening cysteine and the closing phenylalanine or tryptophan. Fields, in order: J gene, clone size, V gene, D gene, CDR3 protein, CDR3 DNA. A D gene is named only where the DNA matches it firmly. Size is omitted from some rows. Given values are once, few, many or a class for expanded clones.

J gene: TRBJ1-5; clone size: once; V gene: TRBV19; D gene: -; CDR3 protein: CASSISRGGNQPQHF; CDR3 DNA: TGTGCCAGTAGTATCAGTAGGGGGGGGAATCAGCCCCAGCATTTT
J gene: TRBJ1-5; clone size: -; V gene: TRBV5-6; D gene: TRBD1; CDR3 protein: CASSLYGTGRFGNQPQHF; CDR3 DNA: TGTGCCAGCAGCTTGTACGGGACAGGGCGTTTTGGGAATCAGCCCCAGCATTTT
J gene: TRBJ2-7; clone size: -; V gene: TRBV5-1; D gene: -; CDR3 protein: CASSWGEAYEQYF; CDR3 DNA: TGCGCCAGCAGTTGGGGGGAAGCCTACGAGCAGTACTTC
J gene: TRBJ2-3; clone size: once; V gene: TRBV29-1; D gene: -; CDR3 protein: CSVALWASTDTQYF; CDR3 DNA: TGCAGCGTTGCTCTTTGGGCTAGCACAGATACGCAGTATTTT
J gene: TRBJ2-7; clone size: -; V gene: TRBV27; D gene: -; CDR3 protein: CASSLGRGLYEQYF; CDR3 DNA: TGTGCCAGCAGTTTGGGCAGGGGATTGTACGAGCAGTACTTC
J gene: TRBJ2-7; clone size: few; V gene: TRBV28; D gene: -; CDR3 protein: CASTTAYEQYF; CDR3 DNA: TGTGCCAGCACAACTGCCTACGAGCAGTACTTC
J gene: TRBJ2-5; clone size: -; V gene: TRBV27; D gene: TRBD1; CDR3 protein: CASRGTGQETQYF; CDR3 DNA: TGTGCCAGCAGGGGGACAGGCCAAGAGACCCAGTACTTC
J gene: TRBJ2-1; clone size: -; V gene: TRBV7-7; D gene: -; CDR3 protein: CASSFELVGRNEQFF; CDR3 DNA: TGTGCTAGCAGCTTTGAACTAGTCGGCCGTAATGAGCAGTTCTTC
J gene: TRBJ2-7; clone size: -; V gene: TRBV6-5; D gene: -; CDR3 protein: CASSYSQGTYEQYF; CDR3 DNA: TGTGCCAGCAGTTACTCACAGGGTACCTACGAGCAGTACTTC
J gene: TRBJ2-6; clone size: -; V gene: TRBV6-5; D gene: -; CDR3 protein: CASSPAGLGANVLTF; CDR3 DNA: TGTGCCAGCAGTCCCGCGGGGCTCGGGGCCAACGTCCTGACTTTC
J gene: TRBJ2-2; clone size: -; V gene: TRBV7-7; D gene: TRBD2; CDR3 protein: CASSPAPPREEGNTGELFF; CDR3 DNA: TGTGCTAGCAGCCCCGCCCCCCCGCGGGAGGAGGGCAACACCGGGGAGCTGTTTTTT
J gene: TRBJ2-1; clone size: -; V gene: TRBV10-1; D gene: TRBD2; CDR3 protein: CASSELVLAGPNEQFF; CDR3 DNA: TGCGCCAGCAGTGAGTTGGTCCTAGCGGGACCGAATGAGCAGTTCTTC
J gene: TRBJ2-1; clone size: once; V gene: TRBV28; D gene: TRBD2; CDR3 protein: CASGDASGAYNEQFF; CDR3 DNA: TGTGCCAGCGGAGACGCTAGCGGGGCCTACAATGAGCAGTTCTTC
J gene: TRBJ2-3; clone size: -; V gene: TRBV4-3; D gene: TRBD2; CDR3 protein: CASSQSSGRTTDTQYF; CDR3 DNA: TGCGCCAGCAGCCAGTCTAGCGGGAGGACCACAGATACGCAGTATTTT
J gene: TRBJ2-3; clone size: -; V gene: TRBV10-1; D gene: -; CDR3 protein: CASANSPTDTQYF; CDR3 DNA: TGCGCCAGCGCTAATAGCCCCACAGATACGCAGTATTTT
J gene: TRBJ2-3; clone size: -; V gene: TRBV7-2; D gene: -; CDR3 protein: CASSLYQGTDTQYF; CDR3 DNA: TGTGCCAGCAGCTTATATCAGGGCACAGATACGCAGTATTTT
J gene: TRBJ2-5; clone size: -; V gene: TRBV5-8; D gene: TRBD1; CDR3 protein: CASQTGTASSQETQYF; CDR3 DNA: TGTGCCAGCCAGACGGGGACAGCATCTTCCCAAGAGACCCAGTACTTC
J gene: TRBJ1-1; clone size: -; V gene: TRBV19; D gene: -; CDR3 protein: CASSSRVGGTEAFF; CDR3 DNA: TGTGCCAGTAGTAGCCGGGTGGGAGGGACTGAAGCTTTCTTT
J gene: TRBJ2-2; clone size: once; V gene: TRBV27; D gene: -; CDR3 protein: CASNPLPGHNTGELFF; CDR3 DNA: TGTGCCAGCAACCCCCTCCCGGGACACAACACCGGGGAGCTGTTTTTT
J gene: TRBJ2-1; clone size: -; V gene: TRBV27; D gene: -; CDR3 protein: CASSPTGGSYNEQFF; CDR3 DNA: TGTGCCAGCAGTCCTACCGGAGGTTCCTACAATGAGCAGTTCTTC
J gene: TRBJ1-1; clone size: -; V gene: TRBV2; D gene: -; CDR3 protein: CASSVAAANTEAFF; CDR3 DNA: TGTGCCAGCAGTGTAGCAGCTGCGAACACTGAAGCTTTCTTT
J gene: TRBJ2-7; clone size: -; V gene: TRBV29-1; D gene: -; CDR3 protein: CSVETRGTYEQYF; CDR3 DNA: TGCAGCGTTGAGACTAGAGGGACCTACGAGCAGTACTTC
J gene: TRBJ2-5; clone size: -; V gene: TRBV18; D gene: TRBD1; CDR3 protein: CASSGAGTGKETQYF; CDR3 DNA: TGTGCCAGCTCAGGAGCCGGGACAGGGAAAGAGACCCAGTACTTC
J gene: TRBJ2-6; clone size: -; V gene: TRBV4-3; D gene: -; CDR3 protein: CASSQVLRAGSRPSGANVLTF; CDR3 DNA: TGCGCCAGCAGCCAAGTACTACGAGCGGGCAGTCGCCCTTCTGGGGCCAACGTCCTGACTTTC
J gene: TRBJ2-1; clone size: -; V gene: TRBV7-7; D gene: -; CDR3 protein: CASSPGHRVSYNEQFF; CDR3 DNA: TGTGCTAGCAGCCCCGGCCACAGGGTCTCCTACAATGAGCAGTTCTTC
J gene: TRBJ2-4; clone size: -; V gene: TRBV27; D gene: -; CDR3 protein: CASSPRGNIQYF; CDR3 DNA: TGTGCCAGCAGCCCACGGGGAAACATTCAGTACTTC
J gene: TRBJ1-5; clone size: -; V gene: TRBV28; D gene: -; CDR3 protein: CASSFLGAGQPQHF; CDR3 DNA: TGTGCCAGCAGTTTTTTGGGGGCAGGGCAGCCCCAGCATTTT
J gene: TRBJ2-1; clone size: -; V gene: TRBV19; D gene: TRBD2; CDR3 protein: CASSIELAGGPLVYNEQFF; CDR3 DNA: TGTGCCAGTAGTATAGAGCTAGCGGGAGGGCCGCTGGTCTACAATGAGCAGTTCTTC
J gene: TRBJ2-7; clone size: -; V gene: TRBV5-1; D gene: TRBD2; CDR3 protein: CASSLGGRANEQYF; CDR3 DNA: TGCGCCAGCAGCTTGGGCGGGAGGGCCAACGAGCAGTACTTC
J gene: TRBJ2-1; clone size: -; V gene: TRBV13; D gene: TRBD1; CDR3 protein: CASSYPQGARPPNEQFF; CDR3 DNA: TGTGCCAGCAGCTACCCCCAGGGGGCGCGTCCCCCCAATGAGCAGTTCTTC
J gene: TRBJ1-2; clone size: -; V gene: TRBV19; D gene: -; CDR3 protein: CASINGLEGYTF; CDR3 DNA: TGTGCCAGCATAAACGGACTTGAGGGCTACACCTTC
J gene: TRBJ2-7; clone size: -; V gene: TRBV6-1; D gene: TRBD2; CDR3 protein: CASSEALQASGKHEQYF; CDR3 DNA: TGTGCCAGCAGTGAAGCGCTTCAGGCTAGCGGGAAGCACGAGCAGTACTTC
J gene: TRBJ2-1; clone size: -; V gene: TRBV3-1/TRBV3-2; D gene: -; CDR3 protein: CASSPQESYNEQFF; CDR3 DNA: TGTGCCAGCAGCCCACAGGAATCCTACAATGAGCAGTTCTTC
J gene: TRBJ2-5; clone size: -; V gene: TRBV4-3; D gene: -; CDR3 protein: CASSLTERETQYF; CDR3 DNA: TGCGCCAGCAGCCTGACCGAGCGGGAGACCCAGTACTTC
J gene: TRBJ2-7; clone size: -; V gene: TRBV3-1/TRBV3-2; D gene: -; CDR3 protein: CASSPAGGSSYEQYF; CDR3 DNA: TGTGCCAGCAGCCCAGCCGGAGGCAGTTCCTACGAGCAGTACTTC
J gene: TRBJ2-1; clone size: few; V gene: TRBV24-1; D gene: TRBD2; CDR3 protein: CATSDSGLQLNEQFF; CDR3 DNA: TGTGCCACCAGTGATTCGGGACTACAACTAAATGAGCAGTTCTTC